These 3 T cell receptor beta chains came from one sample sequenced in a study of blood T cells in healthy people across ages. Together with a sample-barcoded 5' primer, a J-beta primer mix was included in a second PCR lasting about 6 to 11 cycles. MiXCR, applied by TCRdb to the 5' RACE reads, yields one record per CDR3 protein. Seen here are 800,000 to 950,000 distinct CDR3 sequences, approximately 49% observed once, and the top ten hold 13%. The sample taken for sequencing was blood. Receptor source: a man under 40 in good health.

V and J are TRBV7-2 and TRBJ2-1, with D uncertain. V lost 5 bases and J 13 bases, leaving 15 bases between the germline ends. This CDR3 has 12 residues. The V gene's germline CDR1 is SGHTA and CDR2 FQGNSA. Written as DNA, the CDR3 is TGTGCCAGCAGCCCCCTTTACGAGACCCAGTTCTTC. Amino acids: CASSPLYETQFF.

The rearrangement links TRBV4-3 to TRBJ2-7; TRBD1 aligns across 7 bases. Germline lookup yields CDR1 LGHNA and CDR2 YSLEER. The CDR3 has 15 residues. Losses at the gene ends were 1 base for V and 3 bases for J; bases not matched to a gene: 6. As DNA, the CDR3 is TGCGCCAGCAGCCAAGTAACGACAGGGAGCTACGAGCAGTACTTC. Protein product: CASSQVTTGSYEQYF.

This clonotype has only a few counts. J is TRBJ2-7 and V is TRBV4-1, with D uncertain. The CDR3 runs 13 residues. In germline, CDR1 is MGHRA, CDR2 YSYEKL. V shed 3 bases and J shed 4 bases, with 10 bases lying between them. CDR3 nucleotide sequence: TGCGCCAGCAGCCACGATAAGGATTACGAGCAGTACTTC. Translation gives CASSHDKDYEQYF.